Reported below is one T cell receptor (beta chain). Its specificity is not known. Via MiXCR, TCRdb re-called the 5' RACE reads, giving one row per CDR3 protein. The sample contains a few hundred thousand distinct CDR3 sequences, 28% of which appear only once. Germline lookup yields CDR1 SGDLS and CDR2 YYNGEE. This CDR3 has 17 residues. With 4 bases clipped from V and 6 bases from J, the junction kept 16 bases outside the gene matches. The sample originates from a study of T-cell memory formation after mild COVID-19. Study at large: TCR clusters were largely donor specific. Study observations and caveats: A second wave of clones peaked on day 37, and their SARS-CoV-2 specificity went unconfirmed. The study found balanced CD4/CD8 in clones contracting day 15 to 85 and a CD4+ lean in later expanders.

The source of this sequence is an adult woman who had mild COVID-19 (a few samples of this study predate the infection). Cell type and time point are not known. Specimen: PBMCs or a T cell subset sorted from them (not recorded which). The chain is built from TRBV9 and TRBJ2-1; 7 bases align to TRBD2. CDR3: CASSTSRSGDTGNEQFF. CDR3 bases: TGTGCCAGCAGCACCTCGCGGAGCGGGGATACAGGCAATGAGCAGTTCTTC.